This is a list of T cell receptor beta chains from one sample in a study of T cells after yellow fever vaccination. A single record per CDR3 protein comes from TCRdb applying MiXCR to the 5' RACE reads. This sample yields around 550,000 distinct CDR3 sequences, of which approximately 21% are seen a single time; 13% to 15% belongs to the top ten. The input for sequencing was PBMCs, taken 15 days after the yellow fever booster vaccination. The receptors derive from a young man who received the YFV17D yellow fever vaccine. Each CDR3 is given with its conserved first and last residue. The D gene is left open where the match is weak. A clone size is listed for some rows: how often the clone was seen (once, few, many), or a class if it is expanded.

>TRBJ2-3|few|TRBV5-1|TRBD2|15
CASSLLTSSTDTQYF
TGCGCCAGCAGCTTGTTGACTAGCAGCACAGATACGCAGTATTTT
>TRBJ2-4|many|TRBV29-1|.|15
CSVEDRDGLSNIQYF
TGCAGCGTTGAAGATAGGGACGGCTTATCCAACATTCAGTACTTC
>TRBJ1-5|few|TRBV5-6|.|15
CASSYRRAGNQPQHF
TGTGCCAGCAGCTATAGGAGGGCGGGCAATCAGCCCCAGCATTTT
>TRBJ2-2|.|TRBV12-3/TRBV12-4|.|15
CASSFGGSDTGELFF
TGTGCCAGCAGTTTCGGCGGTAGCGACACCGGGGAGCTGTTTTTT
>TRBJ2-1|.|TRBV7-2|TRBD2|16
CASSRTPGTSDNEQFF
TGTGCCAGCAGCCGAACACCCGGGACTAGCGATAATGAGCAGTTCTTC
>TRBJ2-1|few|TRBV12-3/TRBV12-4|.|13
CASTTSSYNEQFF
TGTGCCAGCACAACAAGCTCCTACAATGAGCAGTTCTTC
>TRBJ2-7|few|TRBV7-2|.|13
CASSLAGSAAQYF
TGTGCCAGCAGCTTAGCGGGGTCTGCTGCGCAGTACTTC
>TRBJ2-5|.|TRBV5-1|.|15
CASSYTTERLETQYF
TGCGCCAGCAGCTACACGACAGAACGGCTGGAGACCCAGTACTTC
>TRBJ1-6|.|TRBV15|.|20
CATSRNPLNTGPPVDSPLHF
TGTGCCACCAGCAGAAATCCCCTGAATACCGGGCCTCCCGTTGATTCACCCCTCCACTTT
>TRBJ2-1|.|TRBV7-2|TRBD2|14
CASSSRAGANEQFF
TGTGCCAGCAGCTCCAGAGCGGGAGCGAATGAGCAGTTCTTC
>TRBJ2-7|.|TRBV6-2/TRBV6-3|.|12
CAAGTGTYEQYF
TGTGCCGCCGGCACGGGAACCTACGAGCAGTACTTC
>TRBJ2-3|few|TRBV9|.|15
CASSPLSHGTDTQYF
TGTGCCAGCAGCCCCCTATCGCATGGAACAGATACGCAGTATTTT